One and the same sample provided the 3 T cell receptor beta chains below, sequenced in a study of early T cells in non-severe SARS-CoV-2 infection. TCRdb independently ran MiXCR on the 5' RACE reads; one entry per CDR3 protein. Among around 26,000 distinct CDR3 sequences listed, about 4% were seen once. Specimen: whole blood. Every receptor here comes from an adult who was a healthcare worker with PCR-confirmed SARS-CoV-2 infection or an uninfected control (not recorded which).

The chain recombines TRBV7-8 with TRBJ2-7; D gene unclear. The CDR3 loop spans 13 amino acids. Germline loops: CDR1 SGHVS, CDR2 FQNEAQ. V was pared by 3 bases and J by 1 base, with 7 bases between. The CDR3: CASSFAPSYEQYF. The CDR3, as DNA: TGTGCCAGCAGCTTTGCGCCTTCCTACGAGCAGTACTTC.

Only a few counts were recorded for this clonotype. The DNA of the CDR3 is TGTGCCAGCAGCCCGACTCTTCTATCTTTCACAGATACGCAGTATTTT. It is translated as CASSPTLLSFTDTQYF. This chain connects TRBV5-8 to TRBJ2-3; D not resolved. This CDR3 has 16 amino acids. In germline, CDR1 is SGHTS, CDR2 YDEGEE. Trimming left V 4 bases short and J 2 bases short, with 17 bases between.

The table lists this clonotype with many counts. The chain employs TRBV11-1 and TRBJ2-1, with 8 bases matching TRBD2. J lost 1 base, V lost 5 bases, and 4 bases had no gene match. Germline V CDR1 and CDR2: SGHAT, FQDESV (reference sequence). The CDR3 runs 15 residues. The CDR3 DNA sequence: TGTGCCAGCAGCGCGGGACTAGAATCCTACAATGAGCAGTTCTTC. It specifies CASSAGLESYNEQFF.